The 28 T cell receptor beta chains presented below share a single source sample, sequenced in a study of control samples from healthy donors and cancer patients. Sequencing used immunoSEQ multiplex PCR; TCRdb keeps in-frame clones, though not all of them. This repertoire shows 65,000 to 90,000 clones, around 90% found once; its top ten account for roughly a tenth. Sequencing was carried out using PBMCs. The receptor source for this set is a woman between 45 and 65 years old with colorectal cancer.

The CDR3 DNA reads TGTGCCAGCAGCTGGGACTGGGCCCCAGATACGCAGTATTTT. As protein: CASSWDWAPDTQYF. The genes are TRBV7-9 and TRBJ2-3; a weak D match, TRBD2 (6 bases). Germline-derived CDR1 and CDR2 are SEHNR and FQNEAQ (reference sequence). The germline V and J ends were trimmed by 4 bases and 4 bases, with 12 bases remaining between them. This CDR3 spans 14 amino acids.

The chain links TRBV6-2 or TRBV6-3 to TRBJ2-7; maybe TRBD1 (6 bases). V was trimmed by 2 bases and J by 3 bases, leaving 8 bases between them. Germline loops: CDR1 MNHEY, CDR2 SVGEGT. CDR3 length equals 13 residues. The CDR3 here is CASSYQGHYEQYV. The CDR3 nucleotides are TGTGCCAGCAGTTACCAGGGGCACTACGAGCAGTACGTC.

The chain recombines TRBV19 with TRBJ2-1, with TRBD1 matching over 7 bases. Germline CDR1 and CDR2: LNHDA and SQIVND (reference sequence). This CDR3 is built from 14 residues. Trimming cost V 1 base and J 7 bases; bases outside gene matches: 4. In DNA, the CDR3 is TGTGCCAGTAGTATAGCAGACAGGGTGAATGAGCAGTTCTTC. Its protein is CASSIADRVNEQFF.

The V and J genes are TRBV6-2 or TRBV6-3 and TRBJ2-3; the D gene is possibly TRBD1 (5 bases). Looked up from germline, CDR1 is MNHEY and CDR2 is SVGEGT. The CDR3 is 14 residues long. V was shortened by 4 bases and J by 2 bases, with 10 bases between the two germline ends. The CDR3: CASSFGRDTDTQYF. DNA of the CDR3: TGTGCCAGCAGTTTTGGCAGGGACACAGATACGCAGTATTTT.

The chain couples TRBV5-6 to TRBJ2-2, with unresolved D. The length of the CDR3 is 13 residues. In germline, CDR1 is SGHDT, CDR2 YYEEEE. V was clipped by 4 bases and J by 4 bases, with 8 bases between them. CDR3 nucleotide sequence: TGTGCCAGCAGCCATAGAATCACCGGGGAGCTGTTTTTT. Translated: CASSHRITGELFF.

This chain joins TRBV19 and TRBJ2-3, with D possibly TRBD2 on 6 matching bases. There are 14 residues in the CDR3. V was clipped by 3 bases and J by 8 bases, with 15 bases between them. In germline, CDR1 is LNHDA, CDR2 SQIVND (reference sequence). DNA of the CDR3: TGTGCCAGTAGTATGATTTCGGTCGGGGGTACGCAGTATTTT. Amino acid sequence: CASSMISVGGTQYF.

The CDR3 region is CASSVQGIYGYTF. The CDR3 bases are TGTGCCAGTAGTGTGCAGGGAATCTATGGCTACACCTTC. The chain joins TRBV19 to TRBJ1-2, with a tentative D call TRBD1 (5 bases). CDR1 and CDR2 from the germline V gene are LNHDA and SQIVND (reference sequence). V lost 5 bases, J lost 4 bases, and 11 bases lay in between. The CDR3 has 13 residues.

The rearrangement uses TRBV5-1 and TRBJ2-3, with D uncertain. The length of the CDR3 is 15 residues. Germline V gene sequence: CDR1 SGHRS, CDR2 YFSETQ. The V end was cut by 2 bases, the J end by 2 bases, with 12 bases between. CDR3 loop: CASSFEGLATDTQYF. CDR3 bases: TGCGCCAGCAGCTTCGAAGGGCTTGCCACAGATACGCAGTATTTT.

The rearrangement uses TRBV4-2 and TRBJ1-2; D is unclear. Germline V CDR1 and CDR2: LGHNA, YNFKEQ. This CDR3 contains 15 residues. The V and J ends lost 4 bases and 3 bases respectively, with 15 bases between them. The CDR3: CASSPRQGLDYGYTF. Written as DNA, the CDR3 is TGTGCCAGCAGCCCCCGACAAGGGTTAGACTATGGCTACACCTTC.

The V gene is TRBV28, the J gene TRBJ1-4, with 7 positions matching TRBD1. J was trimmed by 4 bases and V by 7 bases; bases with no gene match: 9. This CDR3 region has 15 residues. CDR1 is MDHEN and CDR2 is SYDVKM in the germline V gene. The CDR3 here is CASKTPPGGNEKLFF. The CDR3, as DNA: TGTGCCAGCAAGACTCCCCCAGGGGGTAATGAAAAACTGTTTTTT.

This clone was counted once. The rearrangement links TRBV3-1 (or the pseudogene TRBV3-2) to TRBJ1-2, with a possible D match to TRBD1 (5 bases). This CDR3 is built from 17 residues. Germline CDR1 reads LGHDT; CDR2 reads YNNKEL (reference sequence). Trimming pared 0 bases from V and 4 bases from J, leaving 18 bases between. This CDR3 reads CASSQDGGGRPLYGYTF. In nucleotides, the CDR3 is TGTGCCAGCAGCCAAGACGGGGGGGGAAGACCTCTCTATGGCTACACCTTC.

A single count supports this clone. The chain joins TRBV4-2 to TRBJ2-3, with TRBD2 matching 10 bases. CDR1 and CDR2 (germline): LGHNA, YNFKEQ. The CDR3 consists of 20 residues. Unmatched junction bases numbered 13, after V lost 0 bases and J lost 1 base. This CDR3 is CASSQDPLAGGVGGTDTQYF. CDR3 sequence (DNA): TGTGCCAGCAGCCAAGACCCCTTAGCGGGGGGCGTGGGGGGCACAGATACGCAGTATTTT.

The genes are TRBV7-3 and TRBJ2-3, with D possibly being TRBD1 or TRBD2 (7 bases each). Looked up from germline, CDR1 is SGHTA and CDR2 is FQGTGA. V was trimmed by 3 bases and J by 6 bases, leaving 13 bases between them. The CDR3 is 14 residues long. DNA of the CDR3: TGTGCCAGCAGCTTGGGGAGGGGGCTGGATACGCAGTATTTT. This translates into CASSLGRGLDTQYF.

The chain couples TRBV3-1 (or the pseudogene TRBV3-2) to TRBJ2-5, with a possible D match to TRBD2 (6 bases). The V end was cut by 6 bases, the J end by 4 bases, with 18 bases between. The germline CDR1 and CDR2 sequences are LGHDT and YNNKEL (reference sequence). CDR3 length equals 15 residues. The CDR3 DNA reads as TGTGCCAGCAGACGACTAGGAAGGGTTGTAGAGACCCAGTACTTC. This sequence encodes CASRRLGRVVETQYF.

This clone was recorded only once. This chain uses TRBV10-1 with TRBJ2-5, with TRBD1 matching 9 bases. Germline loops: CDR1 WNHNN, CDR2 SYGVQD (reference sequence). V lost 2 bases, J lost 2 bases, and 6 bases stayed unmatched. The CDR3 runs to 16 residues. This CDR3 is CASSETGTGQQETQYF. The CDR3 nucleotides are TGCGCCAGCAGTGAGACCGGGACAGGGCAACAAGAGACCCAGTACTTC.

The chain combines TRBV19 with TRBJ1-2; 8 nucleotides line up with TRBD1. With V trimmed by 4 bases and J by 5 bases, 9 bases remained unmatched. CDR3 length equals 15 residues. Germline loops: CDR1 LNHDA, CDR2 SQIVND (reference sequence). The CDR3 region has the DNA TGTGCCAGTAGTACCTCAGGGGGCTCCGGGTATGGCTACACCTTC. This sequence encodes CASSTSGGSGYGYTF.

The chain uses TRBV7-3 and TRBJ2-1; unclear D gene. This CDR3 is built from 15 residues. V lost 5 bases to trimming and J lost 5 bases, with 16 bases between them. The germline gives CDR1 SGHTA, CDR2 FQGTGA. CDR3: CASSVNSGFNNEQFF. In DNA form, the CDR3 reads TGTGCCAGCAGCGTAAACAGTGGGTTTAACAATGAGCAGTTCTTC. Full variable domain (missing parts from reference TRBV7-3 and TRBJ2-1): GAGVSQTPSNKVTEKGKYVELRCDPISGHTALYWYRQSLGQGPEFLIYFQGTGAADDSGLPNDRFFAVRPEGSVSTLKIQRTERGDSAVYLCASSVNSGFNNEQFFGPGTRLTVL.

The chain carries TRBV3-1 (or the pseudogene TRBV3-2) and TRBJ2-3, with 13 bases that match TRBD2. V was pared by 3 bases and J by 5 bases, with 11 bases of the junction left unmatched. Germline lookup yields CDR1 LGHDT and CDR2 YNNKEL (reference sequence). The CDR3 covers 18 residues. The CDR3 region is CASSHLTGLAGVGDTQYF. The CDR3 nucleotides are TGTGCCAGCAGCCACTTAACCGGACTAGCGGGGGTTGGAGATACGCAGTATTTT.

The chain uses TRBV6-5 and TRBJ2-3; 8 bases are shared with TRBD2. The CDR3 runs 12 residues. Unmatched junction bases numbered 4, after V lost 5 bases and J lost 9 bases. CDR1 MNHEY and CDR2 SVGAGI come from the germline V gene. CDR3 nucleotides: TGTGCCAGCAGTCCCGGGGGGGCCACGCAGTATTTT. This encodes CASSPGGATQYF.

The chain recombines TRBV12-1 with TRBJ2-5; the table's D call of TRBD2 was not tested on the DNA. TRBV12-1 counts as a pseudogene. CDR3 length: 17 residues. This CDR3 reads CASSHQRTSGVGETQYF. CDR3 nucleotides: TGTGCCAGCAGCCACCAGAGGACTAGCGGGGTGGGGGAGACCCAGTACTTC.

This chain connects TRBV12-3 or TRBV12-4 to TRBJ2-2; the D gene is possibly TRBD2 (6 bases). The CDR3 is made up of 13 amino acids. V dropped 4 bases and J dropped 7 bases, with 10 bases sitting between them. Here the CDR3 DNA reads TGTGCCAGCAGTTCGGATAGCGGCGGGGAGCTGTTTTTT. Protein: CASSSDSGGELFF.

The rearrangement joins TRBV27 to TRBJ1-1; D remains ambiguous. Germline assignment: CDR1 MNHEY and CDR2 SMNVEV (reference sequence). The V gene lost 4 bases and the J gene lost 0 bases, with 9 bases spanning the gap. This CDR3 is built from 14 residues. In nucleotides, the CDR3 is TGTGCCAGCAGTTGGGCGGGGATGAACACTGAAGCTTTCTTT. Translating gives CASSWAGMNTEAFF.

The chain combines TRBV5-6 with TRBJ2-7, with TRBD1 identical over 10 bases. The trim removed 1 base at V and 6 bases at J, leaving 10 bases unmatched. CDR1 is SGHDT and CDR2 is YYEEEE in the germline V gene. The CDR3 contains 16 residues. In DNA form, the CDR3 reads TGTGCCAGCAGCTTGTGGTGGTCGACAGGGGGCGTCGAGCAGTACGTC. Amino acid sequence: CASSLWWSTGGVEQYV.

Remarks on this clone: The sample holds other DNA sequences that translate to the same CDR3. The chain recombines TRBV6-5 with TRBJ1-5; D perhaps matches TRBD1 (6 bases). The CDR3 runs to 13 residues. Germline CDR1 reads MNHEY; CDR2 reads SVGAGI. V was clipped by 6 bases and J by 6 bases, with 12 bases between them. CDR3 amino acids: CASSYRVGQPQHF. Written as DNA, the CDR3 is TGTGCCAGCAGCTACAGGGTGGGTCAGCCCCAGCATTTT.

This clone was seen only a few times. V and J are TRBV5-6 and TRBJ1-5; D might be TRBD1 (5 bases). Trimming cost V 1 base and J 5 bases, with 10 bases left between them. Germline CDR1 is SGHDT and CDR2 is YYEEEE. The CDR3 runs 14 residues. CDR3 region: CASSLRQGDQPQHF. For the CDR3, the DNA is TGTGCCAGCAGCTTGAGGCAGGGTGATCAGCCCCAGCATTTT.

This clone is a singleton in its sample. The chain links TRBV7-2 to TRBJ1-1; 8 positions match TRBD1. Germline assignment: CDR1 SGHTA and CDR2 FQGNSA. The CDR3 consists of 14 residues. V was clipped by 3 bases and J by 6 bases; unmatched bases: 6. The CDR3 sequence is CASSFGQGRSEAFF. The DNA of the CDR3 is TGTGCCAGCAGCTTCGGACAGGGTCGATCTGAAGCTTTCTTT.

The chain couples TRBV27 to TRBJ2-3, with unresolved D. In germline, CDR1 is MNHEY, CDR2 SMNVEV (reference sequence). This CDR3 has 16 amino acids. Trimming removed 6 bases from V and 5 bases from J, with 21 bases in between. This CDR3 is CASSQVNRPGGDTQYF. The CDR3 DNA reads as TGTGCCAGCAGCCAGGTGAATCGACCCGGCGGAGATACGCAGTATTTT.

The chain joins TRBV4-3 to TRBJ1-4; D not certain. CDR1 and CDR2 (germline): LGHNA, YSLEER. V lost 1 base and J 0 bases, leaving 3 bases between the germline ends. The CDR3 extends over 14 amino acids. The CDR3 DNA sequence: TGCGCCAGCAGCCAAGTTACAACTAATGAAAAACTGTTTTTT. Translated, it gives CASSQVTTNEKLFF.